This T cell receptor beta chain appears in the sequencing data of a study of identical twins. MiXCR, applied by TCRdb to the 5' RACE reads, yields one record per CDR3 protein. This sample carries hundreds of thousands of distinct CDR3 sequences, over 15% of them seen once, and the ten largest clones take over 10%. This CDR3 is 15 amino acids long. Germline assignment: CDR1 LGHNA and CDR2 YSLEER. Trimming stripped 3 bases from V and 3 bases from J, with 15 bases between. The sample was also linked to a second study, of T cells expressing NK-cell markers.

The genes are TRBV4-3 and TRBJ2-7, with D possibly TRBD1 on 6 matching bases. The source material was PBMCs. The TCR was taken from a woman younger than 35 in good health. CDR3 nucleotides: TGCGCCAGCAGCCATCAGCGGACAGCAAACTACGAGCAGTACTTC. Residues: CASSHQRTANYEQYF.